This T cell receptor beta chain was sequenced in a study of blood T cell repertoires in COVID-19. Looking at the study overall: Sites across the United States, Italy and Spain contributed samples from acute and convalescent COVID-19. In each case, the material was cDNA or gDNA derived from T cells, B-cell-depleted T cells, or PBMCs.

This table comes from immunoSEQ multiplex PCR, and its TCRdb copy is limited to in-frame clones, with some not included. The sample records roughly 380,000 clones, 89% being singletons. V was cut by 3 bases and J by 8 bases, with 16 bases left in between. Germline lookup yields CDR1 SGHNT and CDR2 YENEEA. The CDR3 sequence is 14 residues long. This sequence joins TRBV11-3 and TRBJ1-1; tentatively, D is TRBD1 (5 bases). The sequence derives from a woman aged 40 to 49 with COVID-19, enrolled during active disease. The sequenced sample was peripheral blood. The CDR3 DNA sequence: TGTGCCAGCAGCTTCGTCGGGGGAGCATTGGAAGCTTTCTTT. It specifies CASSFVGGALEAFF. Based on the CDR3 plus reference TRBV11-3 and TRBJ1-1, the full variable domain is EAGVVQSPRYKIIEKKQPVAFWCNPISGHNTLYWYLQNLGQGPELLIRYENEEAVDDSQLPKDRFSAERLKGVDSTLKIQPAELGDSAVYLCASSFVGGALEAFFGQGTRLTVV.